The next 22 T cell receptor beta chains were all read from a single sample in a study of blood T cell repertoires in COVID-19 (dated by TCRdb to about 2020). Library prep was done by the immunoSEQ multiplex PCR assay. TCRdb took over this immuneACCESS table, retaining in-frame rearrangements with V and J assigned. Such tables are incomplete; in checked studies, under half of the missing clones stem from an unresolved V gene, and the remainder is unexplained. This sample holds 200,000 to 250,000 clones; 81% were observed only once. Around 9% of the sample goes to the ten largest clones. The specimen sequenced was PBMCs or T cells enriched from blood (not recorded which). These receptors originate from a man in his forties who had recovered from COVID-19.

A few counts support this clone. The genes are TRBV30 and TRBJ1-6; D is undetermined. The ends were cut back, 5 bases at V and 3 bases at J, with 8 bases in the middle. The CDR3 consists of 13 residues. Germline CDR1 is GTSNPN and CDR2 is SVGIG (reference sequence). DNA of the CDR3: TGTGCCTGGCAACGGGGCTATAATTCACCCCTCCACTTT. It translates to CAWQRGYNSPLHF.

The J gene is TRBJ2-1, the V gene TRBV30; 8 bases align to TRBD2. The CDR3 sequence is 13 residues long. V trimming: 3 bases; J trimming: 9 bases; junction bases outside the gene matches: 7. Germline-derived CDR1 and CDR2 are GTSNPN and SVGIG (reference sequence). The CDR3 nucleotides read TGTGCCTGGAGGGTATATCTAGCGGGTGAGCAGTTCTTC. Translated: CAWRVYLAGEQFF.

The chain uses TRBV25-1 and TRBJ1-2; 10 positions agree with TRBD1. This CDR3 region has 16 residues. Germline V gene lookup returns CDR1 MGHDK and CDR2 SYGVNS. Germline trimming cut 4 bases from V and 3 bases from J; bases unmatched to any gene: 8. The CDR3 region is CASSGTLGTGDYGYTF. The CDR3 nucleotides read TGTGCCAGCAGTGGCACACTTGGGACAGGGGACTATGGCTACACCTTC.

CDR3 protein: CASSFGGYDTEAFF. As DNA, the CDR3 is TGTGCCAGCAGCTTTGGAGGGTACGACACTGAAGCTTTCTTT. The V and J genes are TRBV5-5 and TRBJ1-1; no definite D call. Per germline, CDR1 SGHKS and CDR2 YYEKEE (reference sequence). CDR3 size: 14 residues. V was cut by 2 bases and J by 3 bases, with 11 bases left in between.

This chain uses TRBV10-2 with TRBJ1-1; D is perhaps TRBD1 (6 bases). V lost 2 bases and J lost 7, with 17 bases in between. Germline lookup yields CDR1 WSHSY and CDR2 SAAADI. The CDR3 length is 15 residues. The CDR3 spells CASSETGRGGGEAFF. CDR3 coding DNA: TGCGCCAGCAGTGAGACCGGACGGGGAGGGGGTGAAGCTTTCTTT.

The chain uses TRBV2 and TRBJ1-1; a possible D gene is TRBD1 (6 bases). CDR3 length equals 15 residues. The V end lost 9 bases, the J end lost 0 bases, and 17 bases lay between the germline ends. In germline, CDR1 is SNHLY, CDR2 FYNNEI. In DNA form, the CDR3 reads TGTGCCAGTAAGGGAGGGGGAGGGCTGAACACTGAAGCTTTCTTT. As protein: CASKGGGGLNTEAFF.

The chain employs TRBV6-6 and TRBJ1-3, with D unresolved. The CDR3 extends over 13 amino acids. The V and J ends lost 10 bases and 0 bases respectively, with 10 bases between them. The germline CDR1 and CDR2 sequences are MNHNY and SVGAGI (reference sequence). The CDR3 protein is CATLLNSGNTIYF. In nucleotides, the CDR3 is TGTGCCACCCTCTTAAACTCTGGAAACACCATATATTTT.

The chain recombines TRBV9 with TRBJ1-2; D ambiguous. V was trimmed by 0 bases and J by 4 bases, leaving 10 bases between them. Germline-derived CDR1 and CDR2 are SGDLS and YYNGEE. The length of the CDR3 is 14 residues. CDR3 sequence: CASSVVSLPYGYTF. The CDR3 region has the DNA TGTGCCAGCAGCGTAGTATCCCTTCCCTATGGCTACACCTTC.

This rearrangement joins TRBV7-8 to TRBJ2-7; the D gene is possibly TRBD1 (6 bases). Germline loops: CDR1 SGHVS, CDR2 FQNEAQ. V was shortened by 5 bases and J by 2 bases, with 13 bases between the two germline ends. This CDR3 region has 14 residues. The CDR3 here is CASSRDNRAYEQYF. CDR3 coding DNA: TGTGCCAGCAGCCGAGACAACAGGGCCTACGAGCAGTACTTC. The variable domain in full, with the rest retrieved from reference TRBV7-8 and TRBJ2-7, is GAGVSQSPRYKVAKRGQDVALRCDPISGHVSLFWYQQALGQGPEFLTYFQNEAQLDKSGLPSDRFFAERPEGSVSTLKIQRTQQEDSAVYLCASSRDNRAYEQYFGPGTRLTVT.

The chain links TRBV5-4 to TRBJ1-2; D remains ambiguous. The germline V and J ends were trimmed by 5 bases and 4 bases, with 12 bases remaining between them. The CDR3 is 13 residues long. Germline V gene sequence: CDR1 SGHNT, CDR2 YYREEE (reference sequence). The DNA of the CDR3 is TGTGCCAGCAGTATGGCCCTAGGCTATGGCTACACCTTC. Translated, it gives CASSMALGYGYTF.

This chain joins TRBV3-1 (or the pseudogene TRBV3-2) and TRBJ2-7; D remains ambiguous. Looked up from germline, CDR1 is LGHDT and CDR2 is YNNKEL (reference sequence). Trimming shortened V by 4 bases and J by 5 bases, and 18 bases separated the two germline ends. This CDR3 region has 15 residues. The CDR3 reads CASSLTSNSLDEQYF. CDR3 coding DNA: TGTGCCAGCAGCCTCACCTCGAACAGTTTGGACGAGCAGTACTTC.

The chain joins TRBV15 to TRBJ1-5, with D perhaps TRBD1 (5 bases). The CDR3 extends over 15 amino acids. Looked up from germline, CDR1 is LNHNV and CDR2 is YYDKDF (reference sequence). V lost 1 base, J lost 0 bases, and 7 bases lay in between. In nucleotides, the CDR3 is TGTGCCACCAGCAGAGGACAGCCTAGCAATCAGCCCCAGCATTTT. Translation: CATSRGQPSNQPQHF. Together with reference TRBV15 and TRBJ1-5, the CDR3 gives the full variable domain: DAMVIQNPRYQVTQFGKPVTLSCSQTLNHNVMYWYQQKSSQAPKLLFHYYDKDFNNEADTPDNFQSRRPNTSFCFLDIRSPGLGDTAMYLCATSRGQPSNQPQHFGDGTRLSIL.

This clone showed up just once. The CDR3 DNA reads TGCAGCGTTGGTGGGACAGGGCCCTACGAGCAGTACTTC. It is translated as CSVGGTGPYEQYF. The rearrangement joins TRBV29-1 to TRBJ2-7; 9 nucleotides agree with TRBD1. Germline CDR1 and CDR2: SQVTM and ANQGSEA. The length of the CDR3 is 13 residues. With 4 bases clipped from V and 2 bases from J, the junction kept 3 bases outside the gene matches.

The J gene is TRBJ2-1, the V gene TRBV7-9; no clear D. Trimming removed 5 bases from V and 10 bases from J, with 6 bases in between. The length of the CDR3 is 10 residues. The germline V gene encodes CDR1 SEHNR and CDR2 FQNEAQ (reference sequence). This CDR3 reads CASSGQEQFF. The CDR3 DNA reads TGTGCCAGCAGCGGCCAGGAGCAGTTCTTC.

The rearrangement links TRBV20-1 to TRBJ2-7, with a possible D match to TRBD1 (5 bases). Germline lookup yields CDR1 DFQATT and CDR2 SNEGSKA (reference sequence). The germline V and J ends were trimmed by 3 bases and 2 bases, with 14 bases remaining between them. The CDR3 is 14 amino acids. The DNA of the CDR3 is TGCAGTGCTAGTTCCGATGGCAGGGCCTACGAGCAGTACTTC. It codes for CSASSDGRAYEQYF.

The DNA of the CDR3 is TGTGCCAGCAGTTACGGACAGTTCGAAGTTAATCAGCCCCAGCATTTT. It encodes CASSYGQFEVNQPQHF. This chain uses TRBV6-5 with TRBJ1-5; TRBD1 is a possible D gene (6 bases). Per the germline V gene, CDR1 is MNHEY and CDR2 is SVGAGI. This CDR3 is 16 amino acids long. V was cut by 2 bases and J by 4 bases, with 15 bases left in between.

J is TRBJ2-7 and V is TRBV19; possibly TRBD1 for D (6 bases). The CDR3 has 15 amino acids. Trimming left V 6 bases short and J 2 bases short, with 17 bases between. Germline CDR1 is LNHDA and CDR2 is SQIVND (reference sequence). The CDR3 loop is CASRNQGTQPYEQYF. In nucleotides, the CDR3 is TGTGCCAGTAGGAACCAGGGGACCCAACCCTACGAGCAGTACTTC.

The V call is TRBV5-1, the J call TRBJ2-7, with 8 bases lining up with TRBD1. This CDR3 comprises 15 residues. CDR1 and CDR2 from the germline V gene are SGHRS and YFSETQ. V gave up 1 base and J gave up 4 bases; unmatched junction bases: 7. CDR3: CASSLIGDRRYEQYF. CDR3 nucleotide sequence: TGCGCCAGCAGCTTGATCGGGGACAGGAGGTACGAGCAGTACTTC.

V is TRBV6-4 and J is TRBJ2-2, with 9 nucleotides matching TRBD2. V was pared by 3 bases and J by 4 bases, with 0 bases of the junction left unmatched. This CDR3 region has 14 residues. In germline, CDR1 is MRHNA, CDR2 SNTAGT. The CDR3 region has the DNA TGTGCCAGCAGTGAAGCGGGGGGCACCGGGGAGCTGTTTTTT. Translating it yields CASSEAGGTGELFF.

This chain links TRBV5-1 with TRBJ1-6; 7 nucleotides align to TRBD1. The CDR3 is 15 amino acids. J lost 10 bases, V lost 3 bases, and 10 bases had no gene match. Germline CDR1 reads SGHRS; CDR2 reads YFSETQ. The CDR3 DNA follows: TGCGCCAGCAGCTCACGACAGGGATCGGGATCACCCCTCCACTTT. It translates to CASSSRQGSGSPLHF. The full variable domain, in which reference TRBV5-1 and TRBJ1-6 provide the parts outside the CDR3, is KAGVTQTPRYLIKTRGQQVTLSCSPISGHRSVSWYQQTPGQGLQFLFEYFSETQRNKGNFPGRFSGRQFSNSRSEMNVSTLELGDSALYLCASSSRQGSGSPLHFGNGTRLTVT.

The chain joins TRBV19 to TRBJ1-2, with D uncertain. Looked up from germline, CDR1 is LNHDA and CDR2 is SQIVND (reference sequence). The CDR3 runs 15 residues. V lost 4 bases to trimming and J lost 1 base, with 13 bases between them. The DNA of the CDR3 is TGTGCCAGTAGTAGGTCCAATCAGGTTAACTATGGCTACACCTTC. It encodes CASSRSNQVNYGYTF.

The V and J genes are TRBV30 and TRBJ1-2; perhaps TRBD1 as D (5 bases). The CDR3 length is 13 residues. The ends were cut back, 8 bases at V and 4 bases at J, with 17 bases in the middle. Per the germline V gene, CDR1 is GTSNPN and CDR2 is SVGIG (reference sequence). The CDR3 bases are TGTGCCCTCAAAGGGGAGGGAAGCTATGGCTACACCTTC. Protein product: CALKGEGSYGYTF.